One sample yielded the 10 T cell receptor beta chains listed below, sequenced in a study of blood T cell repertoires in COVID-19. Assay used: immunoSEQ multiplex PCR; TCRdb lists only in-frame clones, some missing. The table lists about 230,000 clones, roughly 80% of them singletons, with around 7% in the top ten. Sequenced sample: peripheral blood. Every receptor here comes from a woman aged 50 to 65 with acute or convalescent COVID-19.

V gene TRBV7-9 combines with J gene TRBJ2-1, with 8 bases lining up with TRBD1. This CDR3 has 15 residues. The V segment lost 2 bases and the J segment 6 bases; nucleotides outside the gene matches: 6. Germline CDR1 is SEHNR and CDR2 is FQNEAQ (reference sequence). CDR3 DNA sequence: TGTGCCAGCAGCTTAAGCTTAACAGGGGGCAATGAGCAGTTCTTC. It specifies CASSLSLTGGNEQFF.

This clone has more than one count but fewer than ten. The chain combines TRBV3-1 (or the pseudogene TRBV3-2) with TRBJ2-2; unclear D gene. V dropped 1 base and J dropped 6 bases, with 6 bases sitting between them. Germline V gives CDR1 LGHDT, CDR2 YNNKEL (reference sequence). The CDR3 is 13 amino acids. The CDR3 region has the DNA TGTGCCAGCAGCCAAGGACACCCCGGGGAGCTGTTTTTT. Encoded protein: CASSQGHPGELFF.

The rearrangement links TRBV27 to TRBJ2-3, with D hard to call. Trimming removed 7 bases at V and 3 bases at J, with 14 bases between. CDR3 length: 14 amino acids. Germline V lookup: CDR1 MNHEY, CDR2 SMNVEV (reference sequence). The CDR3 loop is CASTTRLVTDTQYF. The CDR3, as DNA: TGTGCCAGCACCACCCGGTTGGTGACAGATACGCAGTATTTT.

The chain's CDR3 is CASSPEIVAKNIQYF. CDR3 DNA sequence: TGTGCCAGCAGTCCCGAAATAGTAGCCAAAAACATTCAGTACTTC. This chain joins TRBV2 and TRBJ2-4, with D unresolved. The CDR3 spans 15 residues. Germline loops: CDR1 SNHLY, CDR2 FYNNEI. V was pared by 5 bases and J by 0 bases, with 11 bases between.

The chain couples TRBV4-1 to TRBJ1-2; D might be TRBD1 (6 bases). Germline V CDR1 and CDR2: MGHRA, YSYEKL. CDR3 length: 15 residues. Deletions cut 0 bases from V and 4 bases from J, with 12 bases between. CDR3 sequence reads: CASSQESVGAYGYTF. In DNA, the CDR3 is TGCGCCAGCAGCCAAGAATCTGTGGGGGCCTATGGCTACACCTTC.

V is TRBV2 and J is TRBJ1-5; D might be TRBD1 (5 bases). CDR1 SNHLY and CDR2 FYNNEI come from the germline V gene. The CDR3 is 13 amino acids. The V end was cut by 7 bases, the J end by 0 bases, with 7 bases between. The CDR3 DNA follows: TGTGCCAGCAAGGGGAATAGCAATCAGCCCCAGCATTTT. Translated, it gives CASKGNSNQPQHF.

The chain employs TRBV6-1 and TRBJ1-1, with TRBD1 as a possible D gene (5 bases). V lost 3 bases, J lost 3 bases, and 11 bases lay in between. In germline, CDR1 is MNHNS, CDR2 SASEGT. The CDR3 spans 14 residues. As DNA, the CDR3 is TGTGCCAGCAGTGATTCAGGGCGCGACACTGAAGCTTTCTTT. Translation gives CASSDSGRDTEAFF.

The chain uses TRBV7-2 and TRBJ1-2; D is uncertain. Trimming took off 1 base at V and 4 bases at J, with 13 bases between the two ends. Germline V gives CDR1 SGHTA, CDR2 FQGNSA. The CDR3 runs 15 residues. CDR3 in DNA: TGTGCCAGCAGCTTAGATTCAGGTCCCTTCTATGGCTACACCTTC. It translates to CASSLDSGPFYGYTF.

This chain connects TRBV25-1 to TRBJ1-3; the D gene is possibly TRBD1 (6 bases). This CDR3 is built from 13 residues. Germline CDR1 is MGHDK and CDR2 is SYGVNS. The V and J ends lost 6 bases and 4 bases respectively, with 10 bases between them. CDR3 nucleotide sequence: TGTGCCAGCAGGACAGGTGGCGGAAACACCATATATTTT. Residues: CASRTGGGNTIYF. Together with reference TRBV25-1 and TRBJ1-3, the CDR3 gives the full variable domain: EADIYQTPRYLVIGTGKKITLECSQTMGHDKMYWYQQDPGMELHLIHYSYGVNSTEKGDLSSESTVSRIRTEHFPLTLESARPSHTSQYLCASRTGGGNTIYFGEGSWLTVV.

The chain recombines TRBV10-3 with TRBJ2-5; TRBD2 matches at 9 bases. CDR3 length: 16 amino acids. Germline V gene sequence: CDR1 ENHRY, CDR2 SYGVKD. V lost 8 bases, J lost 4 bases, and 14 bases stayed unmatched. CDR3 sequence: CAIQSSLAGERETQYF. The CDR3 DNA reads as TGTGCCATCCAATCGTCTTTAGCGGGAGAACGAGAGACCCAGTACTTC.